A selection of T cell receptor beta chains follows, all from one sample in a study of identical twins' blood T cells. From the 5' RACE reads, TCRdb called clonotypes with MiXCR, one entry per CDR3 protein. This table holds about 370,000 distinct CDR3 sequences, about 28% found once. The sequenced sample was PBMCs. The receptors come from a woman aged 18 to 55 in good health. CDR3s include the opening cysteine and the closing phenylalanine or tryptophan. Each record gives: CDR3 DNA, CDR3 protein, clone size, V gene, D gene, J gene. D genes are given only for firm matches. Clone size is stated in some rows and not others, as once, few, many or a class when expanded.

CDR3 DNA: TGTGCCAGCAGGACCTTGGGGACTAGCGGGCCTGGGAACACCGGGGAGCTGTTTTTT; CDR3 protein: CASRTLGTSGPGNTGELFF; clone size: -; V gene: TRBV14; D gene: TRBD2; J gene: TRBJ2-2
CDR3 DNA: TGTGCCAGCAGTTATGGACAGATGAACACTGAAGCTTTCTTT; CDR3 protein: CASSYGQMNTEAFF; clone size: -; V gene: TRBV12-3/TRBV12-4; D gene: -; J gene: TRBJ1-1
CDR3 DNA: TGTGCCACACGGGAGTCACTTTCTAACTATGGCTACACCTTC; CDR3 protein: CATRESLSNYGYTF; clone size: many; V gene: TRBV10-3; D gene: -; J gene: TRBJ1-2
CDR3 DNA: TGCAGTGCGAGAGGGAACGTAGGGGTTGAGCAGTTCTTC; CDR3 protein: CSARGNVGVEQFF; clone size: -; V gene: TRBV20-1; D gene: -; J gene: TRBJ2-1
CDR3 DNA: TGTGCTAGTGAAGGCTCTGGCAATCAGCCCCAGCATTTT; CDR3 protein: CASEGSGNQPQHF; clone size: -; V gene: TRBV12-5; D gene: -; J gene: TRBJ1-5
CDR3 DNA: TGTGCCAGCAGCTCCCGGGACGCAACCTCTGGAAACACCATATATTTT; CDR3 protein: CASSSRDATSGNTIYF; clone size: -; V gene: TRBV11-2; D gene: -; J gene: TRBJ1-3
CDR3 DNA: TGTGCCAGCAGCTTAACAGGACCTTTCTTT; CDR3 protein: CASSLTGPFF; clone size: -; V gene: TRBV7-9; D gene: -; J gene: TRBJ1-1
CDR3 DNA: TGTGCCAGCAGTTTCTTGGAGAGGGGCTACACCTTC; CDR3 protein: CASSFLERGYTF; clone size: -; V gene: TRBV12-3/TRBV12-4; D gene: -; J gene: TRBJ1-2
CDR3 DNA: TGTGCCAGCAGCTTCGAGGGAGCCTTTGAGCAGTTCTTC; CDR3 protein: CASSFEGAFEQFF; clone size: few; V gene: TRBV7-9; D gene: -; J gene: TRBJ2-1
CDR3 DNA: TGTGCCATCAGGGCCGACAATTCTGGGGCCAACGTCCTGACTTTC; CDR3 protein: CAIRADNSGANVLTF; clone size: -; V gene: TRBV10-3; D gene: -; J gene: TRBJ2-6
CDR3 DNA: TGCGCCAGCAGCTTAGGGATCGATGAGCAGTTCTTC; CDR3 protein: CASSLGIDEQFF; clone size: -; V gene: TRBV5-1; D gene: -; J gene: TRBJ2-1
CDR3 DNA: TGCGCCAGCAGCCAAGATTATGATAGCAATCAGCCCCAGCATTTT; CDR3 protein: CASSQDYDSNQPQHF; clone size: -; V gene: TRBV4-3; D gene: -; J gene: TRBJ1-5
CDR3 DNA: TGTGCCAGCGCCTGGCAAGAGACCCAGTACTTC; CDR3 protein: CASAWQETQYF; clone size: -; V gene: TRBV6-6; D gene: -; J gene: TRBJ2-5
CDR3 DNA: TGCAGCGTTCTGGCAGGCAACGAAAAACTGTTTTTT; CDR3 protein: CSVLAGNEKLFF; clone size: -; V gene: TRBV29-1; D gene: -; J gene: TRBJ1-4
CDR3 DNA: TGCAGTGCCAGGGGTGGGTGGGACACTGAAGCTTTCTTT; CDR3 protein: CSARGGWDTEAFF; clone size: few; V gene: TRBV20-1; D gene: -; J gene: TRBJ1-1
CDR3 DNA: TGTGCCAGCAACCAGACTAGCGGGGAAGACGAGCAGTACTTC; CDR3 protein: CASNQTSGEDEQYF; clone size: -; V gene: TRBV4-2; D gene: TRBD2; J gene: TRBJ2-7
CDR3 DNA: TGCAGTGCTACCTTTTCGGACAGTGGAGATACGCAGTATTTT; CDR3 protein: CSATFSDSGDTQYF; clone size: -; V gene: TRBV20-1; D gene: -; J gene: TRBJ2-3
CDR3 DNA: TGCAGTGCTAGGGGGGCTTCTAGCGGGGCATACAATGAGCAGTTCTTC; CDR3 protein: CSARGASSGAYNEQFF; clone size: many; V gene: TRBV20-1; D gene: TRBD2; J gene: TRBJ2-1
CDR3 DNA: TGCAGTGCTACCTATCGTCCCTTGGAGGATGGCTACACCTTC; CDR3 protein: CSATYRPLEDGYTF; clone size: few; V gene: TRBV20-1; D gene: -; J gene: TRBJ1-2
CDR3 DNA: TGCAGTGCTGGGATACGGGATACGCAGTATTTT; CDR3 protein: CSAGIRDTQYF; clone size: -; V gene: TRBV20-1; D gene: -; J gene: TRBJ2-3
CDR3 DNA: TGCAGTGCTAGAGTTTGGGAGGGCTCAGATACGCAGTATTTT; CDR3 protein: CSARVWEGSDTQYF; clone size: once; V gene: TRBV20-1; D gene: TRBD2; J gene: TRBJ2-3
CDR3 DNA: TGCGCCAGCAGCCAAGAAGGGTCTAGCGTGGGATACAATGAGCAGTTCTTC; CDR3 protein: CASSQEGSSVGYNEQFF; clone size: -; V gene: TRBV4-1; D gene: -; J gene: TRBJ2-1
CDR3 DNA: TGCAGTGCCTCCCCGACGGTCTCTGGAAACACCATATATTTT; CDR3 protein: CSASPTVSGNTIYF; clone size: few; V gene: TRBV20-1; D gene: -; J gene: TRBJ1-3
CDR3 DNA: TGCGCCAGCAGATCCACGGCCAACACCGAAGCTTTCTTT; CDR3 protein: CASRSTANTEAFF; clone size: once; V gene: TRBV5-1; D gene: -; J gene: TRBJ1-1
CDR3 DNA: TGCAGTGCTAGTGACAGGGATAAAGCTTTCTTT; CDR3 protein: CSASDRDKAFF; clone size: few; V gene: TRBV20-1; D gene: TRBD1; J gene: TRBJ1-1
CDR3 DNA: TGCAGTGCTAGAAGACTAGGGGAAAACACTGAAGCTTTCTTT; CDR3 protein: CSARRLGENTEAFF; clone size: -; V gene: TRBV20-1; D gene: -; J gene: TRBJ1-1
CDR3 DNA: TGTGCCAGCAGCTCCGTAGGGACAGGGGGCGTTGGCTACACCTTC; CDR3 protein: CASSSVGTGGVGYTF; clone size: -; V gene: TRBV7-2; D gene: TRBD1; J gene: TRBJ1-2